A selection of T cell receptor beta chains follows, all from one sample in a study of blood T cells in healthy people across ages. TCRdb re-called the 5' RACE reads through MiXCR, storing one row per CDR3 protein. The sample yields around 780,000 distinct CDR3 sequences, around 24% seen once. This sample was shared with a second study, whose subject was T cells of mothers and their children.

The sequencing input was blood. These receptors were collected from a boy between 10 and 17 years old in good health. Each CDR3 is given with its conserved first and last residue. A D gene is named only where the DNA matches it firmly. The listing skips clone size in some rows; elsewhere it reads once, few, many or a size class.

v_gene	abundance	d_gene	j_gene	CDR3aa	CDR3nt
TRBV14	NA	TRBD2	TRBJ2-3	CASSQGGGGATDTQYF	TGTGCCAGCAGCCAAGGTGGCGGGGGGGCGACAGATACGCAGTATTTT
TRBV7-7	NA	NA	TRBJ2-1	CASSPRRESNEQFF	TGTGCTAGCAGCCCCCGGAGGGAATCCAATGAGCAGTTCTTC
TRBV24-1	NA	NA	TRBJ2-1	CATSVSEQFF	TGTGCCACCAGTGTTAGTGAGCAGTTCTTC
TRBV20-1	NA	NA	TRBJ1-5	CSARDKVVGGSQPQHF	TGCAGTGCTAGAGATAAGGTTGTGGGGGGTAGTCAGCCCCAGCATTTT
TRBV29-1	NA	NA	TRBJ1-1	CSARMGGMNTEAFF	TGCAGCGCCCGTATGGGGGGAATGAACACTGAAGCTTTCTTT
TRBV4-1	few	TRBD1	TRBJ2-7	CASSLPFRDRTYEQYF	TGCGCCAGCAGCCTCCCTTTCCGGGACAGGACCTACGAGCAGTACTTC
TRBV30	many	NA	TRBJ1-5	CAWSVQGNQPQHF	TGTGCCTGGAGTGTTCAAGGGAATCAGCCCCAGCATTTT
TRBV2	few	TRBD1	TRBJ2-7	CASSGQGISYEQYF	TGTGCCAGCAGTGGACAGGGAATCTCCTACGAGCAGTACTTC
TRBV4-1	few	NA	TRBJ2-2	CASSQGGRGGGELFF	TGCGCCAGCAGCCAAGGGGGCCGGGGTGGCGGGGAGCTGTTTTTT
TRBV20-1	NA	NA	TRBJ1-1	CSATYGNTEAFF	TGCAGTGCTACGTACGGGAACACTGAAGCTTTCTTT
TRBV2	few	NA	TRBJ2-5	CASSRDLRETQYF	TGTGCCAGCAGTAGGGACCTACGAGAGACCCAGTACTTC
TRBV12-3/TRBV12-4	few	NA	TRBJ1-1	CASSLGWGGQYTEAFF	TGTGCCAGCAGTTTAGGGTGGGGGGGACAATACACTGAAGCTTTCTTT
TRBV28	NA	NA	TRBJ2-3	CASILGGTDTQYF	TGTGCCAGCATCCTCGGGGGAACAGATACGCAGTATTTT
TRBV7-9	NA	NA	TRBJ1-5	CASSPQEWEPQHF	TGTGCCAGCAGCCCTCAGGAATGGGAGCCCCAGCATTTT
TRBV5-1	NA	NA	TRBJ2-7	CASICDRRYEQYF	TGCGCCAGCATATGCGATAGGAGATACGAGCAGTACTTC
TRBV20-1	few	NA	TRBJ2-5	CSAPPDWGQTQYF	TGCAGTGCCCCGCCTGACTGGGGGCAGACCCAGTACTTC
TRBV2	many	TRBD2	TRBJ2-1	CASSRTTSGAYEQFF	TGTGCCAGCAGTCGTACGACTAGCGGGGCGTATGAGCAGTTCTTC
TRBV4-1	few	TRBD1	TRBJ1-6	CASSQGRTGDNSPLHF	TGCGCCAGCAGCCAAGGAAGGACAGGGGATAATTCACCCCTCCACTTT
TRBV5-1	few	NA	TRBJ2-1	CASSLGQEFHEQFF	TGCGCCAGCAGCTTGGGACAGGAGTTCCATGAGCAGTTCTTC
TRBV18	NA	TRBD1	TRBJ2-3	CASATGGTDTQYF	TGTGCCAGCGCGACAGGGGGCACAGATACGCAGTATTTT
TRBV7-8	NA	NA	TRBJ2-7	CASSFVVAAYEQYF	TGTGCCAGCAGCTTCGTGGTGGCCGCCTACGAGCAGTACTTC
TRBV12-3/TRBV12-4	few	NA	TRBJ1-2	CASSLRSTYGYTF	TGTGCCAGCAGTTTAAGGTCCACCTATGGCTACACCTTC
TRBV20-1	few	TRBD1	TRBJ1-2	CSARGDRGLQRYGYTF	TGCAGTGCTAGGGGGGACAGGGGGCTCCAGAGGTATGGCTACACCTTC
TRBV20-1	few	NA	TRBJ2-5	CSARDALSSREQYF	TGCAGTGCTAGAGACGCCCTCTCTTCGCGAGAGCAGTACTTC
TRBV20-1	NA	NA	TRBJ2-3	CSAGSPADTQYF	TGCAGTGCCGGGTCCCCGGCGGATACGCAGTATTTT